This T cell receptor (beta chain) was sequenced for a study of T cells in Graves' hyperthyroidism and ophthalmopathy. V gave up 0 bases and J gave up 1 base; unmatched junction bases: 6. The CDR3 covers 18 residues. Germline values: CDR1 MGHRA, CDR2 YSYEKL. Researchers took RNA transcripts and amplified the TCR beta CDR3 regions from them. Carried out on the TCR CDR3, a first-round RT-PCR used the HTBI primer set. TCRdb re-derived calls from the multiplex PCR reads in MiXCR, one entry per CDR3 protein. Here the sample spans over 300,000 distinct CDR3 sequences, 11% to 15% being singletons. Newly diagnosed patients aged 18 to 65 had hyperthyroidism of under 2 months' duration. Exclusion followed for patients with uncontrolled infection, other autoimmune disease, pregnancy or lactation. Thyroid ultrasound, orbital computed tomography, clinical symptoms, and serum thyroxine and TRAb underpinned diagnoses.

Ten or more counts support this clonotype. The specimen sequenced was blood. This TCR was sampled from a woman in her sixties or seventies with Graves' hyperthyroidism. The chain couples TRBV4-1 to TRBJ2-5; 12 positions agree with TRBD2. The CDR3 DNA sequence: TGCGCCAGCAGCCAAGAAATGACTAGCGGGAGCGTCCAAGAGACCCAGTACTTC. Protein: CASSQEMTSGSVQETQYF.